This T cell receptor (beta chain) was sequenced during a study of beta chain features in type 1 diabetes. Per germline, CDR1 MNHEY and CDR2 SVGAGI. Trimming removed 4 bases at V and 8 bases at J, with 14 bases between. This CDR3 region has 13 residues. A single count supports this clone. All of the isolated RNA was reverse transcribed, so expressed TCRB transcripts were sequenced. Assay: immunoSEQ multiplex PCR; the TCRdb copy retains only in-frame clones and omits some. The sample shows about 110,000 clones, 40% of them seen only once. What was sequenced was stem cell memory CD4+ T cells from blood. The rearrangement joins TRBV6-5 to TRBJ1-2; D remains unclear. The sequence derives from a young woman in good health. This CDR3 reads CASSWRLTGGYTF. As DNA, the CDR3 is TGTGCCAGCAGTTGGCGGCTTACGGGGGGCTACACCTTC.